The next 26 T cell receptor beta chains were all read from a single sample in a study of neurological immune-mediated disorders (dated by TCRdb to 2018 to 2020). Library generation was performed with 5' RACE. Sequencing instrument: Illumina HiSeq 2500. TCRdb trimmed public reads at Q25 via fastp, called clones via MiXCR and kept in-frame beta chains. Rows are unified per CDR3 protein, each entry keeping the most common DNA and genes. This sample comprises some 26,000 distinct CDR3 sequences, around 3.2% of them detected only once. The top ten clonotypes cover around 7.3% of the sample. The sample comprised PBMCs. These receptors all come from a woman aged 25 to 45 with multiple sclerosis.

This clonotype was counted at least ten times. The chain joins TRBV7-9 to TRBJ2-1, with a tentative D call TRBD2 (5 bases). V was cut by 4 bases and J by 2 bases, with 15 bases left in between. Germline V lookup: CDR1 SEHNR, CDR2 FQNEAQ (reference sequence). CDR3 length: 16 amino acids. CDR3 loop: CASSSPAERAYNEQFF. The CDR3 nucleotides read TGTGCCAGCAGCTCGCCAGCGGAGAGAGCCTACAATGAGCAGTTCTTC.

The sample holds many counts of this clonotype. This chain links TRBV11-3 with TRBJ2-7; D perhaps matches TRBD2 (6 bases). From germline, CDR1 is SGHNT and CDR2 YENEEA. The CDR3 contains 14 residues. V lost 3 bases, J lost 2 bases, and 11 bases lay in between. Written as DNA, the CDR3 is TGTGCCAGCAGCTTGTTACTAGCAACCTACGAGCAGTACTTC. Amino acid sequence: CASSLLLATYEQYF.

This clonotype was counted at least ten times. This chain uses TRBV12-3 or TRBV12-4 with TRBJ2-7; TRBD2 aligns across 13 bases. The CDR3 loop spans 18 amino acids. Trimming removed 6 bases from V and 2 bases from J; junction bases left unmatched: 13. The CDR3 sequence: CASSPSGTGTSGTYEQYF. For the CDR3, the DNA is TGTGCCAGCAGCCCTTCCGGGACAGGGACTAGCGGGACCTACGAGCAGTACTTC.

This clonotype was observed at least ten times. The chain combines TRBV24-1 with TRBJ2-5; D gene unclear. This CDR3 is built from 13 residues. V gave up 5 bases and J gave up 4 bases, with 10 bases separating them. Germline CDR1 KGHDR, CDR2 SFDVKD. The CDR3, as DNA: TGTGCCACCAGTGCCCCTTACGGAGAGACCCAGTACTTC. The encoded protein is CATSAPYGETQYF.

There are many counts of this clonotype. The J gene is TRBJ2-5, the V gene TRBV28, with a tentative D call TRBD1 (6 bases). Per the germline V gene, CDR1 is MDHEN and CDR2 is SYDVKM. The V end was cut by 6 bases, the J end by 0 bases, with 11 bases between. This CDR3 has 14 amino acids. CDR3 sequence (DNA): TGTGCCAGCAGCTTGACAGGATACCAAGAGACCCAGTACTTC. Translating it yields CASSLTGYQETQYF.

At least ten counts were recorded for this clonotype. The V and J genes are TRBV12-3 or TRBV12-4 and TRBJ2-3; 14 positions agree with TRBD2. The junction had 6 bases not matched to a gene; V was cut back by 3 bases and J by 4 bases. The CDR3 runs 17 residues. CDR3 amino acids: CASSFEGTSGSSDTQYF. The DNA of the CDR3 is TGTGCCAGCAGTTTCGAAGGGACTAGCGGGAGCTCAGATACGCAGTATTTT.

This clonotype was counted ten times or more. The chain recombines TRBV20-1 with TRBJ1-1; D gene unclear. V lost 3 bases and J lost 11, with 10 bases in between. The germline V gene has CDR1 DFQATT and CDR2 SNEGSKA (reference sequence). This CDR3 has 10 residues. The DNA of the CDR3 is TGCAGTGCTAGCAGGTGGAGGGCTTTCTTT. Translated: CSASRWRAFF.

The chain uses TRBV6-5 and TRBJ2-7; TRBD1 aligns across 11 bases. From germline, CDR1 is MNHEY and CDR2 SVGAGI. This CDR3 comprises 15 residues. The V segment lost 5 bases and the J segment 3 bases; nucleotides outside the gene matches: 6. The CDR3 region is CASSQTGTGGYEQYF. The DNA for the CDR3 is TGTGCCAGCAGTCAGACCGGGACAGGGGGCTACGAGCAGTACTTC.

This clonotype was seen repeatedly, ten times or more. This chain links TRBV5-6 with TRBJ2-7; TRBD2 matches at 7 bases. Trimming at V came to 4 bases and at J to 0 bases, leaving 7 bases not matched to a gene. Germline V gives CDR1 SGHDT, CDR2 YYEEEE. CDR3 length: 15 residues. The CDR3 reads CASSALLAYSYEQYF. The CDR3 DNA follows: TGTGCCAGCAGCGCACTACTAGCGTACTCCTACGAGCAGTACTTC.

This clonotype was seen many times. V and J are TRBV3-1 and TRBJ2-1, with D possibly matching TRBD1 (6 bases). In germline, CDR1 is LGHDT, CDR2 YNNKEL (reference sequence). This CDR3 region has 16 residues. With 1 base removed from V and 6 bases from J, the gap between germline ends came to 16 bases. The chain's CDR3 is CASSQAHGGTTNEQFF. CDR3 coding DNA: TGTGCCAGCAGCCAAGCCCATGGGGGCACAACCAATGAGCAGTTCTTC.

Many counts were recorded for this clonotype. The chain carries TRBV9 and TRBJ2-2; D remains ambiguous. This CDR3 is 14 amino acids long. Germline CDR1 reads SGDLS; CDR2 reads YYNGEE. Trimming took off 0 bases at V and 0 bases at J, with 3 bases between the two ends. In nucleotides, the CDR3 is TGTGCCAGCAGCGTAGTCTCGAACACCGGGGAGCTGTTTTTT. It translates to CASSVVSNTGELFF.

This clonotype was found many times. The junction departs from germline at one end; a sequencing error may be responsible. This chain links TRBV12-3 or TRBV12-4 with TRBJ1-5; no clear D gene. There are 13 residues in the CDR3. CDR3 in DNA: TGTGCCAGCAGAGAGTATGGCAATCAGCCCCAGAATTTT. Translating it yields CASREYGNQPQNF.

This clonotype showed up many times. The J gene is TRBJ1-1, the V gene TRBV5-1, with 7 positions matching TRBD1. There are 16 residues in the CDR3. From germline, CDR1 is SGHRS and CDR2 YFSETQ. After removal of 0 bases from V and 1 base from J, the junction contained 6 bases not matched to a gene. This CDR3 reads CASSLATGIGNTEAFF. In DNA form, the CDR3 reads TGCGCCAGCAGCTTGGCGACAGGGATAGGGAACACTGAAGCTTTCTTT.

In this sample, this clonotype turned up many times. V gene TRBV9 combines with J gene TRBJ2-1, with TRBD2 matching 11 bases. This CDR3 has 15 amino acids. CDR1 and CDR2 (germline): SGDLS, YYNGEE. J was trimmed by 8 bases and V by 2 bases; bases with no gene match: 6. The CDR3 DNA reads TGTGCCAGCAGCGTTGGTAGCGGGAGGGGGCATGAGCAGTTCTTC. Translation: CASSVGSGRGHEQFF.

The chain has TRBV16 and TRBJ2-7, with TRBD2 matching over 7 bases. The length of the CDR3 is 13 residues. The V gene end was trimmed by 5 bases and the J gene end by 3 bases; junction bases not matched to a gene: 4. Per germline, CDR1 KGHSY and CDR2 FQNENV. The CDR3 loop is CASSKLAVYEQYF. The CDR3 DNA reads TGTGCCAGCAGCAAGCTAGCGGTCTACGAGCAGTACTTC.

Concerning this clonotype itself: With a much larger clone just one base away, this may be a read error. The final CDR3 position lacks the conserved phenylalanine or tryptophan, pointing to a likely read error. The chain links TRBV29-1 to TRBJ2-1, with 10 bases that match TRBD2. V dropped 6 bases and J dropped 9; count of bases not matched to a gene: 8. Germline V gene sequence: CDR1 SQVTM, CDR2 ANQGSEA. The CDR3 loop spans 13 amino acids. The CDR3 DNA reads TGCAGCGTCCCGTCAGCGGGAGGGTTTGAGCAGTTCATC. Translation: CSVPSAGGFEQFI.

There are many counts of this clonotype. The chain employs TRBV3-1 and TRBJ1-6; 10 bases agree with TRBD1. J lost 9 bases, V lost 3 bases, and 8 bases had no gene match. Germline CDR1 LGHDT, CDR2 YNNKEL (reference sequence). This CDR3 has 16 amino acids. CDR3: CASSHGTGTGVSPLHF. The DNA for the CDR3 is TGTGCCAGCAGCCATGGAACCGGGACAGGGGTTTCACCCCTCCACTTT.

The table lists this clonotype with many counts. The rearrangement uses TRBV12-3 or TRBV12-4 and TRBJ2-3; D may be TRBD2 (6 bases). With 6 bases removed from V and 2 bases from J, the gap between germline ends came to 12 bases. The CDR3 sequence is 14 residues long. CDR3 sequence reads: CASRRQDYTDTQYF. DNA of the CDR3: TGTGCCAGCAGAAGGCAGGACTACACAGATACGCAGTATTTT.

This clonotype was seen ten or more times. Being one base from a much bigger clone, this may be a read error. The CDR3 bases are TGTGCCAGCAGGACCCGAAAGGCTGGCACTGAAGCTTTCTTT. It translates to CASRTRKAGTEAFF. The chain combines TRBV2 with TRBJ1-1; D remains unclear. CDR3 size: 14 residues. Trimming took 6 bases from V and 4 from J, leaving 15 bases between them. From germline, CDR1 is SNHLY and CDR2 FYNNEI.

This clonotype was found many times. The chain is built from TRBV4-3 and TRBJ1-1; possibly TRBD1 for D (5 bases). The CDR3 is 15 amino acids. In germline, CDR1 is LGHNA, CDR2 YSLEER. The V end was cut by 4 bases, the J end by 8 bases, with 20 bases between. The CDR3 coding sequence is TGCGCCAGCAGCCCCCACCCGACAGTCCCAGGGGAAGCTTTCTTT. This sequence encodes CASSPHPTVPGEAFF.

Ten or more counts support this clonotype. The chain employs TRBV12-3 or TRBV12-4 and TRBJ2-2; perhaps TRBD1 as D (5 bases). The CDR3 is made up of 14 amino acids. The V end lost 2 bases, the J end lost 5 bases, and 9 bases lay between the germline ends. Here the CDR3 DNA reads TGTGCCAGCAGTTTAAGGGGCGGTACCGGGGAGCTGTTTTTT. Protein product: CASSLRGGTGELFF.

This clonotype was observed at least ten times. The rearrangement joins TRBV4-3 to TRBJ2-3, with a possible D match to TRBD1 (5 bases). The CDR3 is 15 amino acids. Germline lookup yields CDR1 LGHNA and CDR2 YSLEER. V lost 0 bases and J 9 bases, leaving 16 bases between the germline ends. The CDR3 coding sequence is TGCGCCAGCAGCCAAGAAAGACAGAGATACGAGACGCAGTATTTT. Protein: CASSQERQRYETQYF.

This clonotype was detected many times. The chain uses TRBV20-1 and TRBJ1-5; 7 nucleotides agree with TRBD1. CDR1 is DFQATT, CDR2 SNEGSKA, per germline (reference sequence). Trimming removed 5 bases from V and 2 bases from J; junction bases left unmatched: 6. The CDR3 totals 14 residues. The CDR3 DNA reads as TGCAGTGCTCTGACAGGGAACGGCAATCAGCCCCAGCATTTT. It codes for CSALTGNGNQPQHF.

This clonotype appeared many times. CDR3 residues: CASLTYNEQFF. DNA for the CDR3: TGTGCCAGCCTCACCTACAATGAGCAGTTCTTC. This sequence joins TRBV12-3 or TRBV12-4 and TRBJ2-1; D remains unclear. V shed 8 bases and J shed 2 bases, with 4 bases lying between them. The CDR3 contains 11 residues.

The sample holds many counts of this clonotype. CDR3 coding DNA: TGTGCCAGCAGCTTTATGGGGGCCCCTTTTACGCAGTATTTT. This codes for CASSFMGAPFTQYF. The chain uses TRBV5-6 and TRBJ2-3; a possible D gene is TRBD1 (6 bases). This CDR3 is 14 amino acids long. V shed 2 bases and J shed 8 bases, with 15 bases lying between them. Germline V gives CDR1 SGHDT, CDR2 YYEEEE.

This clonotype was counted ten times or more. This chain uses TRBV18 with TRBJ1-1; 7 bases are a match to TRBD1. Germline CDR1 and CDR2: KGHSH and LQKENI. CDR3 size: 13 residues. After removal of 6 bases from V and 1 base from J, the junction contained 2 bases not matched to a gene. CDR3 bases: TGTGCCAGCTCGCGGGACAGGAACACTGAAGCTTTCTTT. This encodes CASSRDRNTEAFF.